The 31 T cell receptor beta chains in this list originate from one sample, sequenced in a study of shared clonotypes between healthy human individuals. Sequencing was performed with immunoSEQ multiplex PCR; in TCRdb, only in-frame clones are kept and a portion is missing. The sample includes approximately 1,000,000 clones, 78% of them seen just once. Specimen: memory CD4+ T cells from PBMCs. The sample's subset: CD45RA-negative fraction. These receptors were obtained from a man between 18 and 29 years old in good health. Some clones in this sample may be carry-over from other donors' samples.

This chain joins TRBV12-5 and TRBJ2-2; D possibly corresponds to TRBD1 (7 bases). Germline V lookup: CDR1 LGHNT, CDR2 FRNRAP. The V end lost 5 bases, the J end lost 4 bases, and 17 bases lay between the germline ends. This CDR3 is built from 16 residues. The CDR3 DNA is TGTGCTAGTGGTCCCGCGACAGGGAGGAGCACCGGGGAGCTGTTTTTT. Translated: CASGPATGRSTGELFF.

This CDR3 reads CASSDPGARTDTQYF. DNA of the CDR3: TGTGCCAGCAGTGACCCCGGGGCCCGCACAGATACGCAGTATTTT. The chain is built from TRBV6-1 and TRBJ2-3; D may be TRBD1 or TRBD2 (5 bases each). V lost 3 bases, J lost 1 base, and 11 bases lay in between. The CDR3 is made up of 15 amino acids. Germline V gene sequence: CDR1 MNHNS, CDR2 SASEGT.

J is TRBJ1-1 and V is TRBV19, with 7 positions matching TRBD1. The CDR3 length is 15 residues. Unmatched junction bases numbered 9, after V lost 5 bases and J lost 3 bases. Germline V gene lookup returns CDR1 LNHDA and CDR2 SQIVND (reference sequence). The CDR3 loop is CASSATGTAYTEAFF. DNA for the CDR3: TGTGCCAGTAGTGCAACCGGGACAGCTTACACTGAAGCTTTCTTT.

The V call is TRBV15, the J call TRBJ1-2; D gene uncertain. V lost 0 bases, J lost 2 bases, and 10 bases lay in between. Germline CDR1 LNHNV, CDR2 YYDKDF (reference sequence). CDR3 length equals 15 residues. CDR3 amino acids: CATSREVVSNYGYTF. DNA for the CDR3: TGTGCCACCAGCAGAGAAGTGGTATCGAACTATGGCTACACCTTC. Using reference TRBV15 and TRBJ1-2 for the parts outside the CDR3, the full variable domain is DAMVIQNPRYQVTQFGKPVTLSCSQTLNHNVMYWYQQKSSQAPKLLFHYYDKDFNNEADTPDNFQSRRPNTSFCFLDIRSPGLGDTAMYLCATSREVVSNYGYTFGSGTRLTVV.

Many counts were recorded for this clone. The chain carries TRBV7-2 and TRBJ1-1; D remains ambiguous. The CDR3 has 14 amino acids. V gave up 3 bases and J gave up 6 bases, with 14 bases separating them. Germline V gene data show CDR1 as SGHTA and CDR2 as FQGNSA. The CDR3 protein is CASSLEGWVPEAFF. The CDR3 DNA follows: TGTGCCAGCAGCTTGGAGGGTTGGGTCCCTGAAGCTTTCTTT.

To note about this clone: Relative to the germline gene, one junction end is altered; a read error may explain this. The chain has TRBV7-3 and TRBJ2-2, with 12 positions matching TRBD2. CDR1 and CDR2 from the germline V gene are SGHTA and FQGTGA. The CDR3 covers 17 residues. The CDR3 region has the DNA TGTGCCAGCAGCTTATGGTCGACTAGCGGGAGCACCGGGGGGCTGTTTTTT. It specifies CASSLWSTSGSTGGLFF.

The chain combines TRBV18 with TRBJ1-1; D is ambiguous. The CDR3 spans 14 residues. Germline V gives CDR1 KGHSH, CDR2 LQKENI. The ends were cut back, 1 base at V and 4 bases at J, with 10 bases in the middle. The CDR3 DNA reads as TGTGCCAGCTCACCACGAGTTGGGTTCACTGAAGCTTTCTTT. Amino acid sequence: CASSPRVGFTEAFF.

This clone was recorded many times. The rearrangement joins TRBV30 to TRBJ1-5; TRBD1 might be the D (6 bases). Trimming pared 3 bases from V and 7 bases from J, leaving 16 bases between. CDR1 GTSNPN and CDR2 SVGIG come from the germline V gene (reference sequence). The CDR3 extends over 14 amino acids. The CDR3 DNA follows: TGTGCCTGGAGCAAGGCGAGGGGGAACCAGCCCCAGCATTTT. Translating gives CAWSKARGNQPQHF.

The chain combines TRBV30 with TRBJ1-6; no reliable D call. The ends were cut back, 5 bases at V and 8 bases at J, with 7 bases in the middle. The CDR3 loop spans 11 amino acids. Germline values: CDR1 GTSNPN, CDR2 SVGIG (reference sequence). The CDR3: CAWDEDSPLHF. The CDR3 coding sequence is TGTGCCTGGGACGAGGATTCACCCCTCCACTTT.

The V gene is TRBV12-5, the J gene TRBJ2-1; D is possibly TRBD1 or TRBD2 (5 bases each). The V end was cut by 1 base, the J end by 4 bases, with 14 bases between. Germline-derived CDR1 and CDR2 are LGHNT and FRNRAP. This CDR3 is built from 16 residues. This CDR3 reads CASGLGGNLGYNEQFF. The CDR3 nucleotides are TGTGCTAGTGGTTTGGGGGGGAACTTGGGATACAATGAGCAGTTCTTC.

The chain carries TRBV5-4 and TRBJ1-6, with no clear D. Germline V gene lookup returns CDR1 SGHNT and CDR2 YYREEE (reference sequence). Trimming removed 4 bases at V and 8 bases at J, with 7 bases between. The CDR3 runs 12 residues. The CDR3 loop reads CASSVPDSPLHF. CDR3 sequence (DNA): TGTGCCAGCAGCGTCCCGGATTCACCCCTCCACTTT.

The rearrangement uses TRBV9 and TRBJ1-2; perhaps TRBD1 as D (5 bases). V was pared by 1 base and J by 2 bases, with 12 bases between. From germline, CDR1 is SGDLS and CDR2 YYNGEE. This CDR3 is built from 15 residues. CDR3 in DNA: TGTGCCAGCAGCGTACCGGGGCGAAGCAACTATGGCTACACCTTC. Its protein is CASSVPGRSNYGYTF.

This sequence joins TRBV29-1 and TRBJ2-5; D is ambiguous. Between the trimmed V and J ends, which lost 3 bases and 5 bases, there was a span of 7 bases. The CDR3 length is 11 residues. Germline CDR1 SQVTM, CDR2 ANQGSEA. The CDR3 bases are TGCAGCGTTGATCAAGGGGAGACCCAGTACTTC. Its protein product is CSVDQGETQYF.

This clone has just one count. The rearrangement links TRBV29-1 to TRBJ2-2; D may be TRBD1 or TRBD2 (5 bases each). CDR1 and CDR2 from the germline V gene are SQVTM and ANQGSEA. This CDR3 has 13 amino acids. Trimming removed 5 bases from V and 4 bases from J, with 11 bases in between. The CDR3 bases are TGCAGCGTTATCCCAGGGACCACCGGGGAGCTGTTTTTT. It specifies CSVIPGTTGELFF.

The chain has TRBV4-1 and TRBJ2-7; 7 bases align to TRBD2. The CDR3 totals 16 residues. With V trimmed by 2 bases and J by 5 bases, 12 bases remained unmatched. CDR1 and CDR2 from the germline V gene are MGHRA and YSYEKL. The CDR3 bases are TGCGCCAGCAGCCAATCCCCCCGTGCGGGAGTTAACGAGCAGTACTTC. This codes for CASSQSPRAGVNEQYF.

J is TRBJ1-1 and V is TRBV20-1, with 7 bases identical to TRBD1. Unmatched junction bases numbered 6, after V lost 6 bases and J lost 8 bases. Germline lookup yields CDR1 DFQATT and CDR2 SNEGSKA (reference sequence). The CDR3 contains 11 residues. Here the CDR3 reads CSASGTDEAFF. The CDR3 DNA follows: TGCAGTGCGTCAGGGACAGACGAAGCTTTCTTT.

On this clone: This likely reflects a read error, since a far larger clone is one base away. The CDR3 DNA reads TGTGCCAGCAGGTTCGGGACAGGGAGCTCCTACAATGAGCAGTTCTTC. Translation: CASRFGTGSSYNEQFF. The V and J genes are TRBV11-2 and TRBJ2-1; 9 bases fit TRBD1. Germline CDR1 is SGHAT and CDR2 is FQNNGV. This CDR3 is 16 amino acids long. Unmatched junction bases numbered 6, after V lost 6 bases and J lost 0 bases.

This clone occurred many times. This chain uses TRBV7-9 with TRBJ2-3, with TRBD2 matching over 8 bases. J lost 5 bases, V lost 5 bases, and 15 bases had no gene match. Germline CDR1 reads SEHNR; CDR2 reads FQNEAQ (reference sequence). The CDR3 runs 17 residues. The CDR3 loop is CASSPRRGGRPVDTQYF. The CDR3 DNA reads TGTGCCAGCAGCCCCCGGCGGGGCGGGAGGCCGGTAGATACGCAGTATTTT.

Of note for this clone: A read error may explain this, as a much larger clone is one base away. The V gene is TRBV27, the J gene TRBJ2-2, with D hard to call. The germline gives CDR1 MNHEY, CDR2 SMNVEV (reference sequence). The CDR3 spans 15 residues. Here the CDR3 reads CASSLFEANIGELFF. The CDR3 coding sequence is TGTGCCAGCAGCCTTTTCGAGGCGAACATCGGGGAGCTGTTTTTT.

This clone occurred once. The chain uses TRBV7-2 and TRBJ1-3; no clear D. V lost 5 bases and J lost 4, with 9 bases in between. There are 13 residues in the CDR3. The germline V gene encodes CDR1 SGHTA and CDR2 FQGNSA. The DNA of the CDR3 is TGTGCCAGCAGCCCAGTTTCGGGAAACACCATATATTTT. Its protein is CASSPVSGNTIYF. Together with reference TRBV7-2 and TRBJ1-3, the CDR3 gives the full variable domain: GAGVSQSPSNKVTEKGKDVELRCDPISGHTALYWYRQSLGQGLEFLIYFQGNSAPDKSGLPSDRFSAERTGGSVSTLTIQRTQQEDSAVYLCASSPVSGNTIYFGEGSWLTVV.

The CDR3 reads CASSQSGSRETQYF. Written as DNA, the CDR3 is TGTGCCAGCAGTCAAAGCGGGAGCCGGGAGACCCAGTACTTC. The chain employs TRBV6-5 and TRBJ2-5, with 8 bases matching TRBD2. V was clipped by 5 bases and J by 5 bases; unmatched bases: 7. Germline lookup yields CDR1 MNHEY and CDR2 SVGAGI. CDR3 size: 14 residues.

V is TRBV2 and J is TRBJ1-3; D unclear. Germline assignment: CDR1 SNHLY and CDR2 FYNNEI. The ends were cut back, 6 bases at V and 7 bases at J, with 16 bases in the middle. CDR3 length: 14 residues. This CDR3 reads CASSESTLGNTIYF. CDR3 nucleotides: TGTGCCAGCAGCGAAAGCACTCTAGGGAACACCATATATTTT.

The DNA for the CDR3 is TGTGCCAGTAGTAGGGTTCAGGGATCTAACTATGGCTACACCTTC. Protein: CASSRVQGSNYGYTF. The V call is TRBV19, the J call TRBJ1-2; the D gene is possibly TRBD1 (5 bases). CDR3 length equals 15 residues. V was trimmed by 4 bases and J by 0 bases, leaving 12 bases between them. Germline assignment: CDR1 LNHDA and CDR2 SQIVND (reference sequence).

A remark on this clone: This likely traces to a read error, being one base from a far larger clone. This chain links TRBV7-8 with TRBJ1-3, with D hard to call. V lost 6 bases, J lost 4 bases, and 7 bases lay in between. Germline V gene sequence: CDR1 SGHVS, CDR2 FQNEAQ. The CDR3 totals 12 residues. The CDR3 loop reads CASSPTGNTIYF. As DNA, the CDR3 is TGTGCCAGCAGTCCGACAGGAAACACCATATATTTT.

The V gene is TRBV28, the J gene TRBJ2-7, with TRBD1 identical over 7 bases. The CDR3 is made up of 15 amino acids. CDR1 is MDHEN, CDR2 SYDVKM, per germline. V shed 3 bases and J 0 bases; nucleotides not matched to a gene: 5. The CDR3 nucleotides are TGTGCCAGCAGTTTTTCCGGACAGGACTCCTACGAGCAGTACTTC. Protein: CASSFSGQDSYEQYF.

The chain employs TRBV19 and TRBJ1-5, with a weak D call TRBD1 (6 bases). The V gene's germline CDR1 is LNHDA and CDR2 SQIVND (reference sequence). V shed 3 bases and J shed 4 bases, with 10 bases lying between them. This CDR3 contains 14 residues. CDR3: CASSMIGGNQPQHF. The CDR3 coding sequence is TGTGCCAGTAGTATGATAGGGGGAAATCAGCCCCAGCATTTT.

The chain recombines TRBV11-3 with TRBJ2-3; D remains unclear. The ends were cut back, 5 bases at V and 2 bases at J, with 5 bases in the middle. Germline-derived CDR1 and CDR2 are SGHNT and YENEEA. The CDR3 runs to 12 residues. The chain's CDR3 is CASSDNTDTQYF. In nucleotides, the CDR3 is TGTGCCAGCAGCGATAACACAGATACGCAGTATTTT.

The V and J genes are TRBV5-1 and TRBJ2-1; TRBD2 is a possible D gene (6 bases). Deletions cut 2 bases from V and 7 bases from J, with 16 bases between. Germline loops: CDR1 SGHRS, CDR2 YFSETQ. CDR3 length: 15 residues. This chain's CDR3 is CASSLARIAVNEQFF. CDR3 in DNA: TGCGCCAGCAGCTTAGCCCGGATAGCGGTTAATGAGCAGTTCTTC.

The table lists this clone with many counts. V gene TRBV6-4 combines with J gene TRBJ2-3; D ambiguous. The V gene lost 2 bases and the J gene lost 5 bases, with 8 bases spanning the gap. Germline values: CDR1 MRHNA, CDR2 SNTAGT. The length of the CDR3 is 13 residues. The CDR3 DNA sequence: TGTGCCAGCAGTGACCTATTAGGAGATACGCAGTATTTT. Its translation is CASSDLLGDTQYF.

V usage is TRBV6-1 and J usage is TRBJ2-1; TRBD2 matches at 7 bases. V dropped 6 bases and J dropped 4; count of bases not matched to a gene: 9. The CDR3 has 15 amino acids. Germline V CDR1 and CDR2: MNHNS, SASEGT. CDR3 sequence reads: CASSAGLTSYNEQFF. The CDR3 DNA reads TGTGCCAGCAGCGCGGGACTAACATCGTACAATGAGCAGTTCTTC.

The rearrangement links TRBV10-3 to TRBJ2-7, with a possible D match to TRBD2 (6 bases). V shed 2 bases and J shed 4 bases, with 24 bases lying between them. Germline assignment: CDR1 ENHRY and CDR2 SYGVKD. The CDR3 runs 18 residues. Here the CDR3 DNA reads TGTGCCATCAGTGAGCCGTGGACTAACCCAATGGGGGGTTACGAGCAGTACTTC. Its translation: CAISEPWTNPMGGYEQYF.